The present T cell receptor (beta chain) was sequenced within a study of metastatic and nonmetastatic thyroid tumors. V was cut by 3 bases and J by 4 bases, with 23 bases left in between. This CDR3 has 18 amino acids. The germline V gene has CDR1 SGHKS and CDR2 YYEKEE (reference sequence). In its sample, this clone is large. TCRdb re-called the PCR reads with MiXCR. The sample has 5,000 to 8,000 clones, approximately 32% seen once. Patients had received no treatment of any kind before thyroid surgery. This sequence originates from a female donor with papillary thyroid cancer or a benign thyroid nodule (not recorded which). Some clones in this sample may be carry-over from other donors' samples. V and J are TRBV5-5 and TRBJ2-1; D is tentatively TRBD1 or TRBD2 (5 bases each). The sample consisted of adjacent normal tissue. Here the CDR3 DNA reads TGTGCCAGCAGCTGGACCCATTTGGGGCGGGCCAATTACAATGAGCAGTTCTTC. As protein: CASSWTHLGRANYNEQFF.